This T cell receptor (beta chain) was sequenced during a study of shared clonotypes between healthy human individuals. Comments on this clone: Other DNA sequences from this sample encode an identical CDR3 as well.

Clones were read by immunoSEQ multiplex PCR, and TCRdb kept only the in-frame ones, dropping some. This repertoire shows nearly 1 million clones, about three quarters found once; its top ten account for about 1.5%. The CDR3 has 15 residues. V lost 5 bases and J lost 4, with 15 bases in between. The germline V gene has CDR1 SGHTA and CDR2 FQGNSA. The chain carries TRBV7-2 and TRBJ2-1; D possibly uses TRBD1 or TRBD2 (5 bases each). The receptor was derived from a man aged 18 to 30 in good health. The sequencing input was memory CD4+ T cells sorted from blood. Specified subset: CD45RA-negative fraction. The CDR3 bases are TGTGCCAGCAGCCCGAGGGCAGGGTCTTACAATGAGCAGTTCTTC. Translating it yields CASSPRAGSYNEQFF.